The clone carrying this T cell receptor beta chain was detected a few times. The target antigen is unknown. The data were taken from a study of response to subunit inactivated influenza vaccine. Study outcomes and limitations: It was suggested by the authors that few new T cells are recruited by each seasonal influenza vaccination.

MiXCR, applied by TCRdb to the RT-PCR reads, yields one record per CDR3 protein. The sample includes fewer than 700,000 distinct CDR3 sequences, over 10% of them seen just once. The germline CDR1 and CDR2 sequences are SGHTA and FQGNSA. This CDR3 spans 16 amino acids. V shed 2 bases and J 5 bases; nucleotides not matched to a gene: 6. The sample in question was PBMCs from blood, obtained about 40 days after vaccination. This clonotype originated in a middle-aged man who received an inactivated influenza vaccine. The gene calls are TRBV7-2 and TRBJ2-5; TRBD2 agrees at 12 bases. CDR3: CASSLQGLAGGETQYF. CDR3 nucleotides: TGTGCCAGCAGCTTACAGGGACTAGCGGGCGGGGAGACCCAGTACTTC.